This entry lists 12 T cell receptor beta chains sequenced from one sample in a study of blood T cell repertoires in COVID-19 (dated by TCRdb to the early 2020s). Library generation was performed with the immunoSEQ multiplex PCR assay. TCRdb obtained this table from immuneACCESS and retained in-frame rearrangements with V and J assigned. These tables miss some clones; where compared with another copy, unresolved V genes account for less than half of the shortfall, and the remainder is unexplained. For this sample there are about 380,000 clones; 88% appear just once. The ten largest clonotypes hold 1.2% of the sample. The sequenced sample consisted of PBMCs or T cells enriched from blood (not recorded which). The origin of the receptors is a woman between 18 and 29 years old who had recovered from COVID-19.

This chain connects TRBV10-3 to TRBJ1-5, with 9 positions matching TRBD1. This CDR3 region has 13 residues. Trimming cost V 7 bases and J 6 bases; bases outside gene matches: 4. Germline V gives CDR1 ENHRY, CDR2 SYGVKD. The CDR3 spells CAINPGQGQPQHF. CDR3 DNA sequence: TGTGCCATCAACCCGGGACAGGGTCAGCCCCAGCATTTT.

The genes are TRBV7-3 and TRBJ2-5; TRBD2 is a possible D gene (6 bases). The CDR3 is 14 residues long. Per germline, CDR1 SGHTA and CDR2 FQGTGA. Deletions cut 4 bases from V and 4 bases from J, with 13 bases between. For the CDR3, the DNA is TGTGCCAGCAGCTCCTCTGGGGGAGGAGAGACCCAGTACTTC. This codes for CASSSSGGGETQYF.

The chain employs TRBV20-1 and TRBJ2-7; 8 nucleotides align to TRBD2. Trimming removed 6 bases from V and 5 bases from J; junction bases left unmatched: 3. Germline CDR1 is DFQATT and CDR2 is SNEGSKA (reference sequence). The CDR3 length is 11 residues. CDR3 sequence reads: CSAGGAHEQYF. DNA for the CDR3: TGCAGTGCCGGGGGGGCCCACGAGCAGTACTTC.

In its sample, this clone was seen once. The gene calls are TRBV5-1 and TRBJ1-1; 7 bases agree with TRBD1. Germline loops: CDR1 SGHRS, CDR2 YFSETQ. Losses at the gene ends were 8 bases for V and 0 bases for J; bases not matched to a gene: 7. This CDR3 region has 14 residues. The CDR3 sequence: CASNLGQLNTEAFF. The DNA of the CDR3 is TGCGCCAGTAATTTGGGACAGCTGAACACTGAAGCTTTCTTT.

The chain links TRBV18 to TRBJ1-1, with 8 bases fitting TRBD1. CDR1 is KGHSH and CDR2 is LQKENI in the germline V gene. The V segment lost 6 bases and the J segment 0 bases; nucleotides outside the gene matches: 9. The CDR3 is 16 amino acids. The CDR3 loop is CASSETGTGVNTEAFF. The CDR3 nucleotides are TGTGCCAGCTCGGAAACCGGGACAGGAGTGAACACTGAAGCTTTCTTT.

The CDR3: CASSLEGAQGYTF. The CDR3 region has the DNA TGCGCCAGCAGCTTGGAGGGGGCTCAGGGCTACACCTTC. The J gene is TRBJ1-2, the V gene TRBV5-1; 7 bases are shared with TRBD1. Per germline, CDR1 SGHRS and CDR2 YFSETQ. V shed 0 bases, J shed 8 bases, and the junction held 4 bases outside the gene matches. CDR3 length: 13 amino acids.

As to this clone: In the same sample, other DNA sequences code for this CDR3. The CDR3 bases are TGTGCCAGCAGTGAAAGGGGGAGCTACGAGCAGTACTTC. It specifies CASSERGSYEQYF. This chain connects TRBV6-1 to TRBJ2-7; possible D gene TRBD1, 6 bases. This CDR3 is 13 amino acids long. Deletions cut 2 bases from V and 3 bases from J, with 8 bases between. The germline V gene has CDR1 MNHNS and CDR2 SASEGT.

V gene TRBV7-3 combines with J gene TRBJ2-1, with 7 bases fitting TRBD2. Germline-derived CDR1 and CDR2 are SGHTA and FQGTGA. The V segment lost 2 bases and the J segment 8 bases; nucleotides outside the gene matches: 9. The CDR3 totals 15 residues. CDR3 coding DNA: TGTGCCAGCAGCTTAGGACTAGGATATTACCATGAGCAGTTCTTC. Amino acid sequence: CASSLGLGYYHEQFF.

The chain couples TRBV28 to TRBJ2-3; TRBD1 matches 8 bases. V shed 4 bases and J 1 base; nucleotides not matched to a gene: 7. Per germline, CDR1 MDHEN and CDR2 SYDVKM. The CDR3 totals 16 residues. The CDR3 nucleotides read TGTGCCAGCAGTTCAGGACAGGGCCGCCGCACAGATACGCAGTATTTT. Amino acid sequence: CASSSGQGRRTDTQYF.

The CDR3 loop is CASSVSPGNTGELFF. The CDR3 nucleotides are TGTGCCAGCAGCGTATCCCCAGGGAACACCGGGGAGCTGTTTTTT. This rearrangement joins TRBV9 to TRBJ2-2; no firm D call. Germline V CDR1 and CDR2: SGDLS, YYNGEE. The CDR3 is 15 residues long. V lost 1 base and J lost 1, with 8 bases in between.

The CDR3 reads CASSRTGNEQYF. The CDR3 bases are TGTGCCAGCAGCAGAACAGGGAACGAGCAGTACTTC. The chain carries TRBV6-5 and TRBJ2-7, with D possibly TRBD1 on 6 matching bases. V was trimmed by 6 bases and J by 5 bases, leaving 11 bases between them. In germline, CDR1 is MNHEY, CDR2 SVGAGI. CDR3 length equals 12 residues.

This clone was observed a single time. V usage is TRBV4-1 and J usage is TRBJ2-3; possibly TRBD2 for D (7 bases). The V gene lost 4 bases and the J gene lost 0 bases, with 17 bases spanning the gap. The CDR3 has 17 residues. CDR1 and CDR2 (germline): MGHRA, YSYEKL. For the CDR3, the DNA is TGCGCCAGCAGCCCTGGGGGCGGGGGTTCTAGCACAGATACGCAGTATTTT. Amino acids: CASSPGGGGSSTDTQYF.